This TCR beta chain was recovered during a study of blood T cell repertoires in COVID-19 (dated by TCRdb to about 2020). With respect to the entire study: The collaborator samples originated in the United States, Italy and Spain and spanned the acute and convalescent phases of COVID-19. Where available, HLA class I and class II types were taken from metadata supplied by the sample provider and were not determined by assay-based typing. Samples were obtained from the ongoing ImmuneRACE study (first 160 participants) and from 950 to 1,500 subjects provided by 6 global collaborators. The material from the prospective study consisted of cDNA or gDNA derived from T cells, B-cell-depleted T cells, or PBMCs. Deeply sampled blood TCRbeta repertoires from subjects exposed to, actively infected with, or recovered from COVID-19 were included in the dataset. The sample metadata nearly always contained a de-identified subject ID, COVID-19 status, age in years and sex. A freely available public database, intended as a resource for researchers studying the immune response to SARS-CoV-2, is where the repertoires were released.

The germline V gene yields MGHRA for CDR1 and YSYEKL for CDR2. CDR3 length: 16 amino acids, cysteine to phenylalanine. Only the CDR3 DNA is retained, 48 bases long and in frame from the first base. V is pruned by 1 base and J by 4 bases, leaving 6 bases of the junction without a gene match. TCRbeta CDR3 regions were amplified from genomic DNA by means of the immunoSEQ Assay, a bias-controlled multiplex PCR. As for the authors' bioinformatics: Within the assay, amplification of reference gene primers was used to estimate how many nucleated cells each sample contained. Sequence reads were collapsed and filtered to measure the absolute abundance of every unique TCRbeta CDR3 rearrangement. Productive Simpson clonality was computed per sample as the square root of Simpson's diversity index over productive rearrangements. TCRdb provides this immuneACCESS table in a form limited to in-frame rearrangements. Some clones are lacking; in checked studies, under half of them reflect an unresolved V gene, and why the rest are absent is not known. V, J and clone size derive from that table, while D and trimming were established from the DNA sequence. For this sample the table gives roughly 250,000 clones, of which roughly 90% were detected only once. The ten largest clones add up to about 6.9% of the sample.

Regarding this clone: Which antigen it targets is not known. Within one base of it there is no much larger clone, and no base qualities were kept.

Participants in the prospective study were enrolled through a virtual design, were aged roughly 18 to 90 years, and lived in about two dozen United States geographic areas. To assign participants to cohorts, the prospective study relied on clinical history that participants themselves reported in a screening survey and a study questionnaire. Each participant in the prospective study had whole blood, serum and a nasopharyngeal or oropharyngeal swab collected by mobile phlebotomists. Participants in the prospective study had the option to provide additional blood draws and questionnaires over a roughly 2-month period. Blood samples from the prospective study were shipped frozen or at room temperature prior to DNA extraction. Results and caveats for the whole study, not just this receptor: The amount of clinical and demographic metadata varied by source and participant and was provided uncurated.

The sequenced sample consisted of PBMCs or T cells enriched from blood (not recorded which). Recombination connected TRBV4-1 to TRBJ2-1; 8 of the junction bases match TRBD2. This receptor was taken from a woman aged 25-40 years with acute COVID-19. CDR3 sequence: CASSQGTSLFYNEQFF. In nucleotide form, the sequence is TGCGCCAGCAGCCAAGGGACTAGCCTCTTTTACAATGAGCAGTTCTTC.